The next 9 T cell receptor beta chains were all read from a single sample in a study of CD8+ T cells in alopecia areata. Extraction of RNA preceded its reverse transcription into cDNA, which served as the sequencing template. Generated by immunoSEQ multiplex PCR, the TCRdb table keeps only in-frame clones and is missing some. There are around 140,000 clones in the sample; about 47% occur only once, and 18% lies in the top ten. Sequencing used CD8+ T cells sorted from blood, obtained at week 0. The receptors derive from a human donor with alopecia areata.

In its sample, this clone was seen a few times. The chain carries TRBV29-1 and TRBJ1-1; possibly TRBD1 for D (6 bases). CDR1 and CDR2 from the germline V gene are SQVTM and ANQGSEA. The CDR3 sequence is 13 residues long. V lost 5 bases and J 6 bases, leaving 16 bases between the germline ends. Here the CDR3 DNA reads TGCAGCGTTCCTATCACAGGGATCGCTGAAGCTTTCTTT. Amino acids: CSVPITGIAEAFF. Drawing the rest from reference TRBV29-1 and TRBJ1-1, the complete variable domain is SAVISQKPSRDICQRGTSLTIQCQVDSQVTMMFWYRQQPGQSLTLIATANQGSEATYESGFVIDKFPISRPNLTFSTLTVSNMSPEDSSIYLCSVPITGIAEAFFGQGTRLTVV.

The chain joins TRBV6-5 to TRBJ1-2, with D possibly matching TRBD1 (6 bases). The ends were cut back, 4 bases at V and 4 bases at J, with 16 bases in the middle. CDR1 is MNHEY and CDR2 is SVGAGI in the germline V gene. The CDR3 contains 15 residues. DNA of the CDR3: TGTGCCAGCAGTTCTTCCGGACAGACCGGCTATGGCTACACCTTC. Translation: CASSSSGQTGYGYTF.

In this sample, this clone turned up a few times. Other DNA sequences in the sample encode the same CDR3. This sequence joins TRBV6-5 and TRBJ1-1, with a possible D match to TRBD1 (5 bases). From germline, CDR1 is MNHEY and CDR2 SVGAGI. The CDR3 totals 14 residues. The V end was cut by 0 bases, the J end by 1 base, with 6 bases between. The CDR3 spells CASSYSGGNTEAFF. As DNA, the CDR3 is TGTGCCAGCAGTTACTCGGGGGGGAACACTGAAGCTTTCTTT.

The V gene is TRBV30, the J gene TRBJ1-5; tentative D call: TRBD1 (6 bases). CDR1 and CDR2 (germline): GTSNPN, SVGIG (reference sequence). With 3 bases removed from V and 7 bases from J, the gap between germline ends came to 16 bases. There are 14 residues in the CDR3. The CDR3, as DNA: TGTGCCTGGAGAGACAGGTCCGGTTGGCAGCCCCAGCATTTT. Residues: CAWRDRSGWQPQHF.

The chain joins TRBV9 to TRBJ1-1; 8 positions agree with TRBD1. The CDR3 runs to 13 residues. The trim removed 3 bases at V and 7 bases at J, leaving 5 bases unmatched. Germline CDR1 SGDLS, CDR2 YYNGEE. The CDR3 coding sequence is TGTGCCAGCAGCGAGATGGACAGGGATGAAGCTTTCTTT. Translating it yields CASSEMDRDEAFF.

This clone was seen only a few times. The V call is TRBV4-1, the J call TRBJ1-1, with D unresolved. CDR1 is MGHRA and CDR2 is YSYEKL in the germline V gene. The CDR3 covers 14 residues. V was trimmed by 3 bases and J by 0 bases, leaving 8 bases between them. CDR3 region: CASSHGSMNTEAFF. The DNA of the CDR3 is TGCGCCAGCAGCCATGGATCGATGAACACTGAAGCTTTCTTT.

This clone was found a few times. The chain is built from TRBV10-3 and TRBJ1-1; 9 nucleotides match TRBD1. Germline values: CDR1 ENHRY, CDR2 SYGVKD. The trim removed 6 bases at V and 7 bases at J, leaving 0 bases unmatched. This CDR3 contains 11 residues. CDR3 loop: CAIRGQGEAFF. CDR3 nucleotide sequence: TGTGCCATCAGGGGACAGGGTGAAGCTTTCTTT.

The chain is built from TRBV29-1 and TRBJ2-3; D remains ambiguous. The V end lost 3 bases, the J end lost 4 bases, and 11 bases lay between the germline ends. Germline loops: CDR1 SQVTM, CDR2 ANQGSEA. CDR3 length: 13 residues. Here the CDR3 DNA reads TGCAGCGTTGATTCTGGTTTTTCAGATACGCAGTATTTT. This encodes CSVDSGFSDTQYF.

Only a few counts were recorded for this clone. The J gene is TRBJ1-1, the V gene TRBV29-1, with 8 bases aligning to TRBD1. V was pared by 7 bases and J by 4 bases, with 5 bases of the junction left unmatched. This CDR3 spans 12 amino acids. Germline V lookup: CDR1 SQVTM, CDR2 ANQGSEA. CDR3 residues: CSAKDRGTEAFF. CDR3 DNA: TGCAGCGCTAAAGACAGGGGCACTGAAGCTTTCTTT.